A selection of T cell receptor beta chains follows, all from one sample in a study of blood T cell repertoires in COVID-19. TCRdb keeps only in-frame clones here, not all; method: immunoSEQ multiplex PCR. The repertoire consists of hundreds of thousands of clones, with approximately 86% occurring once and the leading ten covering approximately 3%. What was sequenced was peripheral blood. Source of these receptors: a man aged 60 to 69 with acute or convalescent COVID-19. The CDR3 runs from the conserved cysteine through the conserved F or W. The D gene is left open where the match is weak. Not every row has a clone size; where given, it reads once, few, many or a size class.

CDR3aa: CASSYSLPGDGSQQETQYF; CDR3nt: TGTGCCAGCAGTTACTCCCTTCCAGGGGACGGTTCCCAGCAAGAGACCCAGTACTTC; abundance: .; v_gene: TRBV6-2/TRBV6-3; j_gene: TRBJ2-5; d_gene: .
CDR3aa: CASSLGLAGDSTDTQYF; CDR3nt: TGCGCCAGCAGCTTGGGACTAGCGGGGGATAGCACAGATACGCAGTATTTT; abundance: .; v_gene: TRBV5-1; j_gene: TRBJ2-3; d_gene: TRBD2
CDR3aa: CASRPQGATSQPQHF; CDR3nt: TGTGCCAGTAGACCCCAGGGGGCGACGAGTCAGCCCCAGCATTTT; abundance: .; v_gene: TRBV19; j_gene: TRBJ1-5; d_gene: TRBD1
CDR3aa: CASSPLREETQYF; CDR3nt: TGTGCCAGCTCACCTCTGAGGGAGGAGACCCAGTACTTC; abundance: once; v_gene: TRBV18; j_gene: TRBJ2-5; d_gene: .
CDR3aa: CASSLGTGGREKLFF; CDR3nt: TGTGCCAGCAGTCTCGGGACAGGGGGGCGGGAAAAACTGTTTTTT; abundance: few; v_gene: TRBV28; j_gene: TRBJ1-4; d_gene: TRBD1
CDR3aa: CASSPGTGAIYEQYF; CDR3nt: TGTGCCAGCAGCCCAGGGACAGGGGCTATCTACGAGCAGTACTTC; abundance: .; v_gene: TRBV5-4; j_gene: TRBJ2-7; d_gene: TRBD1
CDR3aa: CASSWGGATQYF; CDR3nt: TGTGCCAGCAGTTGGGGGGGAGCTACGCAGTATTTT; abundance: .; v_gene: TRBV7-8; j_gene: TRBJ2-3; d_gene: TRBD2
CDR3aa: CASSRGTEQYF; CDR3nt: TGTGCCAGTAGTAGAGGTACCGAGCAGTACTTC; abundance: .; v_gene: TRBV19; j_gene: TRBJ2-7; d_gene: .
CDR3aa: CSVLPRGSETQYF; CDR3nt: TGCAGCGTCCTCCCCAGGGGGTCGGAGACCCAGTACTTC; abundance: .; v_gene: TRBV29-1; j_gene: TRBJ2-5; d_gene: TRBD1
CDR3aa: CASSLLTGRSYEQYF; CDR3nt: TGCGCCAGCAGCTTGCTCACAGGGCGCTCCTACGAGCAGTACTTC; abundance: .; v_gene: TRBV5-1; j_gene: TRBJ2-7; d_gene: .
CDR3aa: CASRARGPDNNQPQHF; CDR3nt: TGTGCCAGTAGAGCCAGGGGGCCCGATAATAATCAGCCCCAGCATTTT; abundance: .; v_gene: TRBV19; j_gene: TRBJ1-5; d_gene: TRBD1
CDR3aa: CASSTTATGANVLTF; CDR3nt: TGTGCCAGCAGTACGACAGCTACTGGGGCCAACGTCCTGACTTTC; abundance: .; v_gene: TRBV27; j_gene: TRBJ2-6; d_gene: .
CDR3aa: CASSVAGGPSNEQFF; CDR3nt: TGTGCCAGCAGCGTAGCGGGGGGGCCAAGCAATGAGCAGTTCTTC; abundance: .; v_gene: TRBV9; j_gene: TRBJ2-1; d_gene: TRBD2
CDR3aa: CASSEYPSGGGREQFF; CDR3nt: TGTGCCAGCAGTGAATATCCTAGCGGGGGGGGACGAGAGCAGTTCTTC; abundance: .; v_gene: TRBV6-1; j_gene: TRBJ2-1; d_gene: TRBD2
CDR3aa: CASSVLSGSSYNEQFF; CDR3nt: TGTGCCAGCAGCGTACTCAGCGGGAGCTCCTACAATGAGCAGTTCTTC; abundance: .; v_gene: TRBV9; j_gene: TRBJ2-1; d_gene: TRBD2